Sequencing of this TCR beta chain was carried out in a study of patients and donors after allogeneic stem cell transplantation. This clonotype was counted only a few times. TCRdb fed the RT-PCR reads into MiXCR, producing one record per CDR3 protein. The sample records some 200,000 distinct CDR3 sequences, around two fifths being singletons. Trimming cost V 1 base and J 0 bases, with 10 bases left between them. Germline CDR1 and CDR2: LGHNA and YSLEER. This CDR3 has 16 residues. The chain has TRBV4-3 and TRBJ1-5; D gene unclear. The clonotype was recovered from a human donor who was either an allogeneic HSCT recipient or a stem cell or donor lymphocyte infusion donor (not recorded which). It is not recorded whose cells these are; they may come from a transplant donor. Specimen: blood, either unsorted or a sorted T cell fraction (not recorded which). CDR3 bases: TGCGCCAGCAGCCAAGTCCGCGGAAATAGCAATCAGCCCCAGCATTTT. Translation gives CASSQVRGNSNQPQHF.